This TCR beta chain was sequenced for a study of T cell responses to AZD1222 COVID-19 vaccine. Note on this clone: The sample holds other DNA sequences that translate to the same CDR3.

Sequencing was performed with immunoSEQ multiplex PCR; in TCRdb, only in-frame clones are kept and a portion is missing. The sample carries more than 75,000 clones, around 82% recorded once. Trimming took off 3 bases at V and 3 bases at J, with 3 bases between the two ends. Germline values: CDR1 MDHEN, CDR2 SYDVKM. The CDR3 totals 12 residues. V usage is TRBV28 and J usage is TRBJ1-3; D ambiguous. This material consisted of peripheral blood, taken 28 days after the second AZD1222 dose. The TCR originated in an adult who received the AZD1222 COVID-19 vaccine. CDR3 nucleotides: TGTGCCAGCAGTTTGCTTGGAAACACCATATATTTT. This sequence encodes CASSLLGNTIYF.